Each of the 16 T cell receptor beta chains below was sequenced from the same sample in a study of beta chain features in type 1 diabetes. Since all of the isolated RNA was reverse transcribed, expressed TCRB transcripts were what got sequenced. Assay: immunoSEQ multiplex PCR; the TCRdb copy retains only in-frame clones and omits some. The sample has about 930,000 clones, 15% to 20% seen once. Sequenced input: naive CD4+ T cells from blood. These TCRs come from a woman younger than 30 in good health.

In this sample, this clone turned up a few times. The chain couples TRBV7-9 to TRBJ2-2, with D uncertain. This CDR3 contains 14 residues. Looked up from germline, CDR1 is SEHNR and CDR2 is FQNEAQ (reference sequence). Trimming removed 1 base from V and 3 bases from J, with 6 bases in between. DNA of the CDR3: TGTGCCAGCAGCTTAGTCCCTGACACCGGGGAGCTGTTTTTT. Amino acid sequence: CASSLVPDTGELFF. Full variable domain (rest looked up from reference TRBV7-9 and TRBJ2-2): DTGVSQNPRHKITKRGQNVTFRCDPISEHNRLYWYRQTLGQGPEFLTYFQNEAQLEKSRLLSDRFSAERPKGSFSTLEIQRTEQGDSAMYLCASSLVPDTGELFFGEGSRLTVL.

The chain carries TRBV28 and TRBJ2-4; 8 positions match TRBD1. J lost 12 bases, V lost 4 bases, and 14 bases had no gene match. Per the germline V gene, CDR1 is MDHEN and CDR2 is SYDVKM. The CDR3 runs 15 residues. CDR3 sequence: CASSSPGTGTKGQYF. In nucleotides, the CDR3 is TGTGCCAGCAGTTCTCCCGGGACAGGAACAAAGGGTCAGTACTTC.

The rearrangement joins TRBV19 to TRBJ2-1, with 9 bases matching TRBD2. Trimming took 5 bases from V and 6 from J; bases not matched to a gene: 5. Germline V gives CDR1 LNHDA, CDR2 SQIVND (reference sequence). This CDR3 region has 14 residues. CDR3 residues: CASSRREGLNEQFF. DNA for the CDR3: TGTGCCAGTAGTCGGCGGGAGGGCCTCAATGAGCAGTTCTTC.

This clone has more than one count but fewer than ten. Other nucleotide sequences from this sample produce the same CDR3. The chain carries TRBV19 and TRBJ2-2; D not resolved. Germline CDR1 LNHDA, CDR2 SQIVND (reference sequence). With 5 bases removed from V and 6 bases from J, the gap between germline ends came to 7 bases. The CDR3 totals 12 residues. The CDR3 spells CASSPQAGELFF. The CDR3 DNA sequence: TGTGCCAGTAGTCCGCAGGCCGGGGAGCTGTTTTTT.

This clone was seen only a few times. J is TRBJ2-3 and V is TRBV27, with D hard to call. V shed 7 bases and J shed 1 base, with 15 bases lying between them. The CDR3 sequence is 15 residues long. Germline V gives CDR1 MNHEY, CDR2 SMNVEV (reference sequence). Here the CDR3 reads CASKLRHVGTDTQYF. DNA of the CDR3: TGTGCCAGCAAATTGCGACATGTGGGCACAGATACGCAGTATTTT.

This clone occurred a few times. The V and J genes are TRBV15 and TRBJ2-1; 13 nucleotides match TRBD2. J lost 7 bases, V lost 1 base, and 10 bases had no gene match. This CDR3 is 18 amino acids long. Germline CDR1 and CDR2: LNHNV and YYDKDF (reference sequence). The CDR3 loop is CATSRARGLAGVRNEQFF. The CDR3 coding sequence is TGTGCCACCAGCAGAGCTCGAGGACTAGCGGGAGTCAGGAATGAGCAGTTCTTC.

This clone was seen a few times. This chain's CDR3 is CASSLGTEYTEAFF. Here the CDR3 DNA reads TGTGCCAGCAGCTTAGGGACAGAGTACACTGAAGCTTTCTTT. This chain connects TRBV7-2 to TRBJ1-1; TRBD1 might be the D (6 bases). Germline assignment: CDR1 SGHTA and CDR2 FQGNSA. V lost 1 base to trimming and J lost 3 bases, with 9 bases between them. The CDR3 sequence is 14 residues long. Based on the CDR3 plus reference TRBV7-2 and TRBJ1-1, the full variable domain is GAGVSQSPSNKVTEKGKDVELRCDPISGHTALYWYRQSLGQGLEFLIYFQGNSAPDKSGLPSDRFSAERTGGSVSTLTIQRTQQEDSAVYLCASSLGTEYTEAFFGQGTRLTVV.

Only a few counts were recorded for this clone. The V gene is TRBV18, the J gene TRBJ2-1, with a possible D match to TRBD1 (5 bases). This CDR3 spans 13 amino acids. Germline V gene lookup returns CDR1 KGHSH and CDR2 LQKENI. Trimming left V 6 bases short and J 6 bases short, with 12 bases between. The CDR3 loop is CASSLGQVNEQFF. CDR3 coding DNA: TGTGCCAGCTCGCTAGGACAAGTCAATGAGCAGTTCTTC.

V gene TRBV4-3 combines with J gene TRBJ2-5, with 7 bases identical to TRBD2. With 0 bases clipped from V and 7 bases from J, the junction kept 20 bases outside the gene matches. Germline loops: CDR1 LGHNA, CDR2 YSLEER. The CDR3 length is 19 residues. The CDR3 bases are TGCGCCAGCAGCCAAGATCCCGGGGGGAGGGCCGACGTAGAGGGGACCCAGTACTTC. Amino acids: CASSQDPGGRADVEGTQYF.

The genes are TRBV10-3 and TRBJ1-5, with D possibly matching TRBD1 (6 bases). This CDR3 contains 17 residues. The germline gives CDR1 ENHRY, CDR2 SYGVKD. V was cut by 10 bases and J by 3 bases, with 25 bases left in between. The CDR3 loop is CATRGGLGGPDNQPQHF. CDR3 bases: TGTGCCACGCGGGGGGGCCTCGGAGGTCCCGACAATCAGCCCCAGCATTTT.

The table lists this clone with a few counts. The chain links TRBV5-1 to TRBJ2-1; 8 bases are shared with TRBD2. Germline values: CDR1 SGHRS, CDR2 YFSETQ. There are 15 residues in the CDR3. The V segment lost 0 bases and the J segment 6 bases; nucleotides outside the gene matches: 5. The CDR3 region has the DNA TGCGCCAGCAGCTTGGGAACCGGGAGGGCCAATGAGCAGTTCTTC. Amino acids: CASSLGTGRANEQFF.

The chain couples TRBV5-1 to TRBJ2-5, with TRBD1 matching over 8 bases. The CDR3 is 15 residues long. J gave up 2 bases and V 5 bases, and 8 bases lay outside the gene matches. Germline assignment: CDR1 SGHRS and CDR2 YFSETQ. CDR3 in DNA: TGCGCCAGCAGTCCGGGACAGGCCCTACAAGAGACCCAGTACTTC. This encodes CASSPGQALQETQYF.

The rearrangement uses TRBV9 and TRBJ2-3; 8 bases align to TRBD2. CDR3 length: 18 amino acids. Per the germline V gene, CDR1 is SGDLS and CDR2 is YYNGEE. V lost 5 bases, J lost 8 bases, and 22 bases stayed unmatched. The CDR3 DNA sequence: TGTGCCAGCAGTGCCTTTACTAGCGGAAGGCCAGGAGAGGGTACGCAGTATTTT. Its translation is CASSAFTSGRPGEGTQYF.

In its sample, this clone was seen a few times. The CDR3 nucleotides are TGCAGCGTTGTGTGGTTAGCGCTCCTCCAAGAGACCCAGTACTTC. It is translated as CSVVWLALLQETQYF. The gene calls are TRBV29-1 and TRBJ2-5; D possibly corresponds to TRBD2 (5 bases). The CDR3 is made up of 15 amino acids. Germline loops: CDR1 SQVTM, CDR2 ANQGSEA. V was pared by 4 bases and J by 1 base, with 16 bases between.

In its sample, this clone was seen a few times. J is TRBJ2-3 and V is TRBV7-9, with D uncertain. This CDR3 spans 14 amino acids. Germline V gene sequence: CDR1 SEHNR, CDR2 FQNEAQ (reference sequence). Between the trimmed V and J ends, which lost 0 bases and 2 bases, there was a span of 6 bases. CDR3 sequence: CASSLARHTDTQYF. The CDR3 region has the DNA TGTGCCAGCAGCTTAGCCAGGCACACAGATACGCAGTATTTT. Complete variable domain (other parts from reference TRBV7-9 and TRBJ2-3): DTGVSQNPRHKITKRGQNVTFRCDPISEHNRLYWYRQTLGQGPEFLTYFQNEAQLEKSRLLSDRFSAERPKGSFSTLEIQRTEQGDSAMYLCASSLARHTDTQYFGPGTRLTVL.

This clone was detected a few times. The chain has TRBV5-1 and TRBJ2-2, with D tentatively TRBD1 (6 bases). CDR3 length: 18 residues. Per the germline V gene, CDR1 is SGHRS and CDR2 is YFSETQ. The V end was cut by 2 bases, the J end by 3 bases, with 20 bases between. CDR3 in amino acids: CASSFSRYTGSDTGELFF. The CDR3 nucleotides read TGCGCCAGCAGCTTTTCTCGCTATACAGGGAGCGACACCGGGGAGCTGTTTTTT.